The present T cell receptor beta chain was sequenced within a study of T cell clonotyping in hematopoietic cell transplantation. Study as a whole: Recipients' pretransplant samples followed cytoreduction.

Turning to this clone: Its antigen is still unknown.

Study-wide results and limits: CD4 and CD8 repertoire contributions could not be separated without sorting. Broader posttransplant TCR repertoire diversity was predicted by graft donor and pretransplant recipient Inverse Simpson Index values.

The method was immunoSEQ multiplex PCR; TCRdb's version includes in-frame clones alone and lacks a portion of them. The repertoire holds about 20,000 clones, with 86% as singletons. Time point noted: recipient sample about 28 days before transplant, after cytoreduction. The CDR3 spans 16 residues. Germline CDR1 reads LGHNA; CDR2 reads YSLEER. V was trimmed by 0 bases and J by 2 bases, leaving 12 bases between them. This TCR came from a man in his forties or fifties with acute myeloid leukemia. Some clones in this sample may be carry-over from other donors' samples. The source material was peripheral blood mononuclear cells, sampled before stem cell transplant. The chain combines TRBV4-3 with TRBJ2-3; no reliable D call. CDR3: CASSQEPGDFTDTQYF. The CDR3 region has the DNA TGCGCCAGCAGCCAAGAGCCGGGCGATTTCACAGATACGCAGTATTTT.